The rows below give T cell receptor beta chains drawn from one sample of a study of blood T cell repertoires in COVID-19. This table comes from immunoSEQ multiplex PCR, and its TCRdb copy is limited to in-frame clones, with some not included. The sample records 150,000 to 200,000 clones, roughly 84% being singletons. The material sequenced was PBMCs or T cells enriched from blood (not recorded which). These receptors originate from a man in his sixties or seventies who had been exposed to COVID-19. Both conserved end residues are part of each CDR3. The D gene is left open where the match is weak. Where a row states a size, it is once, few, many or the class of an expanded clone; other rows omit it.

NA,TRBV4-3,NA,TRBJ2-7,CASSQVGSVQYEQYF,TGCGCCAGCAGCCAAGTAGGAAGCGTCCAGTACGAGCAGTACTTC
TRBD2,TRBV7-3,NA,TRBJ2-3,CASSLSSGADTQYF,TGTGCCAGCAGCTTATCTAGCGGGGCAGATACGCAGTATTTT
NA,TRBV19,NA,TRBJ1-5,CATRGREGQPQHF,TGTGCCACCCGTGGGAGGGAAGGACAGCCCCAGCATTTT
TRBD1,TRBV19,NA,TRBJ2-5,CASRDRLTQETQYF,TGTGCCAGTAGGGACAGGTTGACCCAAGAGACCCAGTACTTC
NA,TRBV9,NA,TRBJ1-6,CASSTGGESSPLHF,TGTGCCAGCAGCACAGGAGGGGAGAGCTCACCCCTCCACTTT
NA,TRBV3-1/TRBV3-2,NA,TRBJ2-1,CASTTEGVEQFF,TGTGCCAGCACCACCGAAGGGGTTGAGCAGTTCTTC
NA,TRBV4-1,once,TRBJ2-2,CASSQWTANTGELFF,TGCGCCAGCAGCCAGTGGACTGCGAACACCGGGGAGCTGTTTTTT
NA,TRBV11-2,NA,TRBJ2-1,CASSLRADDEQFF,TGTGCCAGCAGCTTGAGGGCCGACGATGAGCAGTTCTTC
TRBD2,TRBV27,few,TRBJ2-1,CASSRTSGGVYNEQFF,TGTGCCAGCAGCAGGACTAGCGGGGGAGTGTACAATGAGCAGTTCTTC
TRBD1,TRBV7-6,few,TRBJ1-2,CASGIHRGLTYGYTF,TGTGCCAGCGGCATCCACAGGGGTCTGACGTATGGCTACACCTTC
NA,TRBV7-2,few,TRBJ2-7,CASSVQSSYEQYF,TGTGCCAGCAGCGTACAAAGCTCCTACGAGCAGTACTTC
NA,TRBV27,NA,TRBJ2-1,CASSLEGARSYNEQFF,TGTGCCAGCAGTTTGGAGGGGGCGAGGTCCTACAATGAGCAGTTCTTC
NA,TRBV19,NA,TRBJ1-5,CASSIRGQNQPQHF,TGTGCCAGTAGTATACGAGGACAGAATCAGCCCCAGCATTTT
TRBD1,TRBV5-1,NA,TRBJ1-1,CASSLPGQGLEAFF,TGCGCCAGCAGCTTGCCGGGACAGGGTCTGGAAGCTTTCTTT
TRBD1,TRBV27,NA,TRBJ2-7,CASSSPRTGSYEQYF,TGTGCCAGCAGTTCCCCCAGGACAGGTTCCTACGAGCAGTACTTC
TRBD1,TRBV19,NA,TRBJ1-2,CASSPQGALRYGYTF,TGTGCCAGTAGTCCACAGGGGGCCCTTCGCTATGGCTACACCTTC
TRBD1,TRBV5-1,NA,TRBJ1-3,CASSRDSAGNTIYF,TGCGCCAGCAGCAGGGACAGCGCTGGAAACACCATATATTTT
NA,TRBV6-5,NA,TRBJ1-4,CASSYDSNEKLFF,TGTGCCAGCAGTTACGACAGCAATGAAAAACTGTTTTTT
NA,TRBV27,NA,TRBJ1-5,CASSLRMGGRVNQPQHF,TGTGCCAGCAGTTTGAGGATGGGGGGACGGGTGAATCAGCCCCAGCATTTT
TRBD1,TRBV3-1/TRBV3-2,NA,TRBJ1-1,CASSQGTGRSEAFF,TGTGCCAGCAGCCAAGGGACAGGGAGGTCTGAAGCTTTCTTT
TRBD2,TRBV14,NA,TRBJ2-3,CASSQGGRFTDTQYF,TGTGCCAGCAGCCAAGGCGGGAGGTTCACAGATACGCAGTATTTT
NA,TRBV4-1,NA,TRBJ1-5,CASSQDSGSGNQPQHF,TGCGCCAGCAGCCAAGATAGTGGGAGTGGCAATCAGCCCCAGCATTTT
NA,TRBV7-2,NA,TRBJ1-3,CASSLSPSSGNTIYF,TGTGCCAGCAGCTTATCTCCCAGCTCTGGAAACACCATATATTTT
NA,TRBV3-1/TRBV3-2,once,TRBJ1-1,CASSPSGGRGTEAFF,TGTGCCAGCAGCCCAAGCGGGGGCAGAGGGACTGAAGCTTTCTTT
NA,TRBV5-1,NA,TRBJ2-6,CASSPDGGGGANVLTF,TGCGCCAGCAGCCCGGACGGAGGAGGTGGGGCCAACGTCCTGACTTTC
NA,TRBV7-2,NA,TRBJ1-1,CASSLWTAQNTEAFF,TGTGCCAGCAGCTTATGGACAGCCCAGAACACTGAAGCTTTCTTT
TRBD2,TRBV7-6,NA,TRBJ2-3,CASSLADLAGGPGVPDTQYF,TGTGCCAGCAGCTTAGCTGACCTAGCGGGAGGGCCGGGGGTCCCAGATACGCAGTATTTT
TRBD1,TRBV6-1,NA,TRBJ1-2,CASSDARGAHYGYTF,TGTGCCAGCAGTGATGCCAGGGGGGCCCACTATGGCTACACCTTC
TRBD1,TRBV4-3,NA,TRBJ1-2,CASSRDRQGGYGYTF,TGCGCCAGCAGCCGAGACCGACAGGGTGGCTATGGCTACACCTTC
TRBD1,TRBV4-1,NA,TRBJ2-7,CASSRAGQGAPYEQYF,TGCGCCAGCAGCCGAGCGGGACAGGGGGCACCCTACGAGCAGTACTTC
NA,TRBV18,NA,TRBJ1-6,CASSPGRPRDYSPLHF,TGTGCCAGCTCACCCGGTCGCCCTCGGGATTATTCACCCCTCCACTTT
NA,TRBV5-4,NA,TRBJ1-2,CASSLKGGAGDYGYTF,TGTGCCAGCAGCTTGAAGGGGGGGGCAGGTGACTATGGCTACACCTTC
NA,TRBV21-1,NA,TRBJ2-2,CASSKVPDSELRRGELFF,TGTGCCAGCAGCAAAGTACCTGACTCCGAGCTAAGACGGGGGGAGCTGTTTTTT
TRBD1,TRBV27,NA,TRBJ1-2,CASSSPTGGYGYTF,TGTGCCAGCAGTTCCCCAACAGGGGGGTATGGCTACACCTTC
NA,TRBV9,NA,TRBJ1-4,CASSVGAGRRTNEKLFF,TGTGCCAGCAGCGTAGGGGCAGGGCGGCGCACTAATGAAAAACTGTTTTTT
TRBD1,TRBV5-4,NA,TRBJ1-4,CASSLRQGPTNEKLFF,TGTGCCAGCAGCTTAAGACAGGGGCCAACTAATGAAAAACTGTTTTTT
NA,TRBV7-9,NA,TRBJ2-5,CASMPTGFHQETQYF,TGTGCCAGCATGCCAACAGGGTTCCACCAAGAGACCCAGTACTTC
TRBD1,TRBV19,once,TRBJ1-1,CASSVQGNEAFF,TGTGCCAGTAGTGTACAGGGGAATGAAGCTTTCTTT
TRBD1,TRBV27,few,TRBJ1-1,CASGQGGYTEAFF,TGTGCCAGCGGACAGGGTGGATACACTGAAGCTTTCTTT
TRBD1,TRBV29-1,NA,TRBJ1-2,CSVGTGSNYGYTF,TGCAGCGTTGGGACAGGGTCTAACTATGGCTACACCTTC
TRBD1,TRBV4-1,NA,TRBJ1-3,CASSQRGTGTSGNTIYF,TGCGCCAGCAGCCAGAGGGGGACAGGTACCTCTGGAAACACCATATATTTT
TRBD1,TRBV15,NA,TRBJ1-2,CATSSDRGNYGYTF,TGTGCCACCAGCAGTGACAGGGGGAACTATGGCTACACCTTC
NA,TRBV11-2,NA,TRBJ2-7,CASSPHAGIPGQYF,TGTGCCAGCAGCCCACACGCGGGAATCCCTGGGCAGTACTTC
NA,TRBV19,few,TRBJ1-2,CASRVDRAVANYGYTF,TGTGCCAGTAGGGTGGACAGAGCAGTAGCTAACTATGGCTACACCTTC
TRBD2,TRBV9,NA,TRBJ2-3,CASSIQTGGGGDTQYF,TGTGCCAGCAGCATTCAGACGGGAGGCGGGGGAGATACGCAGTATTTT
TRBD1,TRBV5-6,NA,TRBJ1-1,CASSRTGLAEAFF,TGTGCCAGCAGCAGGACAGGGTTGGCTGAAGCTTTCTTT
TRBD1,TRBV19,NA,TRBJ1-5,CATQDGTGGYQPQHF,TGTGCCACACAGGACGGGACAGGGGGCTATCAGCCCCAGCATTTT
NA,TRBV10-3,NA,TRBJ2-2,CAISESGRLNTGELFF,TGTGCCATCAGTGAGTCTGGAAGACTGAACACCGGGGAGCTGTTTTTT
TRBD1,TRBV19,NA,TRBJ2-7,CASSPSGDRGDEQYF,TGTGCCAGTAGCCCGTCGGGGGACAGGGGTGACGAGCAGTACTTC
TRBD1,TRBV4-1,NA,TRBJ1-2,CASSQEGQGLGYTF,TGCGCCAGCAGCCAAGAGGGACAGGGATTAGGCTACACCTTC
NA,TRBV12-3/TRBV12-4,NA,TRBJ2-1,CASSRYNEQFF,TGTGCCAGCAGCCGGTACAATGAGCAGTTCTTC
TRBD1,TRBV7-2,NA,TRBJ2-2,CANPGQASSTGELFF,TGTGCCAACCCGGGACAGGCCTCATCGACCGGGGAGCTGTTTTTT
TRBD1,TRBV19,NA,TRBJ1-2,CASSLDRGSGGYTF,TGTGCCAGTAGTCTCGACAGGGGAAGTGGTGGCTACACCTTC
TRBD1,TRBV19,NA,TRBJ1-1,CASTLRTGQMTEAFF,TGTGCCAGTACCCTCCGGACAGGGCAGATGACTGAAGCTTTCTTT